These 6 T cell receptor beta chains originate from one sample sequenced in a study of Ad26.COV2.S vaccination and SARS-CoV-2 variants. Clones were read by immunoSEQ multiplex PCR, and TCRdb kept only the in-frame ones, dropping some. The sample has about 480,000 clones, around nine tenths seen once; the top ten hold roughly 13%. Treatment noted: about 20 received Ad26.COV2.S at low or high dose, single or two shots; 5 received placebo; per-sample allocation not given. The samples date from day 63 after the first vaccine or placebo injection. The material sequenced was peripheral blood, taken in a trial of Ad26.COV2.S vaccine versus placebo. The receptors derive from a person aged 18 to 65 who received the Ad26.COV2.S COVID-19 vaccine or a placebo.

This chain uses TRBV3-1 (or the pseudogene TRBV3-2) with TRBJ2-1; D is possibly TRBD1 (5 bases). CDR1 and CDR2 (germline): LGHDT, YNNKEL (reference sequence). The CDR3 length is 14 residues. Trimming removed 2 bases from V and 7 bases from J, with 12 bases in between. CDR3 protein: CASSQMTEKNEQFF. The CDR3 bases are TGTGCCAGCAGCCAAATGACAGAAAAAAATGAGCAGTTCTTC.

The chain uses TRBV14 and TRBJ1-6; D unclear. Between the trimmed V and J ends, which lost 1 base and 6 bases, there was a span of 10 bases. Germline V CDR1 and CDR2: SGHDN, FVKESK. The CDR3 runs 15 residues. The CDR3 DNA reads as TGTGCCAGCAGCCAAGTGGGCAGCACTAATTCACCCCTCCACTTT. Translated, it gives CASSQVGSTNSPLHF.

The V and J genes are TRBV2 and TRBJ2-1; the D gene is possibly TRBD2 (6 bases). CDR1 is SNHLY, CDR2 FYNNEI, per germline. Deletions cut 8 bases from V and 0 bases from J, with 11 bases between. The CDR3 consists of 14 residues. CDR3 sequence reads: CASGGVSSYNEQFF. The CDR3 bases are TGTGCCAGCGGAGGGGTGAGCTCCTACAATGAGCAGTTCTTC.

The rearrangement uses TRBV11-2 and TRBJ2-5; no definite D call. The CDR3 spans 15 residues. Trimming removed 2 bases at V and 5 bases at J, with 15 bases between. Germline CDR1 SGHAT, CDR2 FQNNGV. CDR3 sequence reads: CASSLPVGLIETQYF. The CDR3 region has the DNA TGTGCCAGCAGCTTACCCGTCGGGTTAATCGAGACCCAGTACTTC. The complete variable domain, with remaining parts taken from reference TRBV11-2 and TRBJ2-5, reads EAGVAQSPRYKIIEKRQSVAFWCNPISGHATLYWYQQILGQGPKLLIQFQNNGVVDDSQLPKDRFSAERLKGVDSTLKIQPAKLEDSAVYLCASSLPVGLIETQYFGPGTRLLVL.

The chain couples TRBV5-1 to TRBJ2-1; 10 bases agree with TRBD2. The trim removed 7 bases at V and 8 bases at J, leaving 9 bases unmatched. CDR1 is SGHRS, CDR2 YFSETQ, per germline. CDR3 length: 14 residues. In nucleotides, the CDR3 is TGCGCCAGCTATGCCGGGACTAGCGTATATGAGCAGTTCTTC. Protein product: CASYAGTSVYEQFF.

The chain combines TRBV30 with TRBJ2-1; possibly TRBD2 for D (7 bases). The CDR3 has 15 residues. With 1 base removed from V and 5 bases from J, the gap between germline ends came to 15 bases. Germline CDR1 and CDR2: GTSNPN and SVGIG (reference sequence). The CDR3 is CAWSEGGAGHNEQFF. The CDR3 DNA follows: TGTGCCTGGAGTGAAGGGGGGGCTGGCCACAATGAGCAGTTCTTC.